This T cell receptor (beta chain) was found in a study of blood T cell repertoires in COVID-19 (dated by TCRdb to between 2020 and 2021). In terms of the full investigation: The collaborator samples originated in the United States, Italy and Spain and spanned the acute and convalescent phases of COVID-19. The prospective study material was composed of cDNA or gDNA derived from T cells, B-cell-depleted T cells, or PBMCs. Subjects who had been exposed to COVID-19, were actively infected with it, or had recovered from it provided the deeply sampled blood TCRbeta repertoires that made up the dataset. The repertoires were released in a freely available public database meant as a resource for research on the immune response to SARS-CoV-2. Samples were obtained from the ongoing ImmuneRACE study (first 160 participants) and from 1,200 or so subjects provided by 6 global collaborators. Sample metadata almost always included a de-identified subject ID, COVID-19 status, age in years and sex. Where available, HLA class I and class II types were taken from metadata supplied by the sample provider and were not determined by assay-based typing. The research as a whole found: How much clinical and demographic metadata was included differed by source and by participant, and the metadata was provided uncurated.

Its CDR3 holds 16 amino acids, cysteine through phenylalanine. Of the read, only the CDR3 DNA is kept; its 48 bases are in frame from base 1. Trimming removed 2 bases from V and 3 bases from J; the gene matches leave 9 bases unexplained. CDR1 and CDR2 are read off the germline V gene as SGHTA and FQGNSA. The immunoSEQ Assay, a bias-controlled multiplex PCR, was used to amplify TCRbeta CDR3 regions from genomic DNA. As for the authors' bioinformatics: Within the assay, amplification of reference gene primers was used to estimate how many nucleated cells each sample contained. To quantify the absolute abundance of each unique TCRbeta CDR3 rearrangement, sequence reads were collapsed and filtered. For each sample, productive Simpson clonality was calculated as the square root of Simpson's diversity index over productive rearrangements. This is the immuneACCESS table as TCRdb keeps it, with only in-frame sequences that have V and J called. A part of the clones is gone; compared with another copy, unresolved V genes explain less than half, and the rest is unexplained. The D gene and trimming were derived from the DNA, and the V and J assignments and clone size from that table. This sample has 190,000 or so clones in its table, and roughly 88% of those were observed once. Over 7.5% of the sample is held by the ten biggest clonotypes.

Participants in the prospective study were aged about 18 to 95 years, lived in about two dozen United States geographic areas, and enrolled through a virtual design. In the prospective study, participants were assigned to cohorts based on the clinical history participants reported in a screening survey and a study questionnaire. ImmuneRACE Cohort 3 recovered participants were defined by two consecutive negative NP/OP PCR tests, healthcare professional clearance, or symptom resolution. Each participant in the prospective study had whole blood, serum and a nasopharyngeal or oropharyngeal swab collected by mobile phlebotomists. Over a roughly 2-month period, participants in the prospective study had the option of providing additional blood draws and questionnaires. Before DNA extraction, blood samples from the prospective study were shipped at room temperature or frozen. On this clone: The antigen it binds to is not known. No base qualities exist here, and no much larger clone lies one base off it.

Recombination linked TRBV7-2 to TRBJ1-1, with 7 middle bases fitting TRBD1. Sequenced sample: PBMCs or T cells enriched from blood (not recorded which). This TCR was sampled from a woman younger than 45 who had recovered from COVID-19. The sequenced DNA is TGTGCCAGCAGCTTAAGGCAGGGGGGCGGGTACACTGAAGCTTTCTTT. It translates to CASSLRQGGGYTEAFF.